The rows below give T cell receptor beta chains drawn from one sample of a study of early T cells in non-severe SARS-CoV-2 infection. A single record per CDR3 protein comes from TCRdb applying MiXCR to the 5' RACE reads. The repertoire holds some 61,000 distinct CDR3 sequences, with 7.5% to 9.5% as singletons. The specimen comprised whole blood, sampled at baseline. Receptors originate from an adult who was a healthcare worker with PCR-confirmed SARS-CoV-2 infection or an uninfected control (not recorded which). Both conserved end residues are part of each CDR3. The order of the fields is clone size, J gene, V gene, D gene, CDR3 DNA, CDR3 protein. D genes are given only for firm matches. The size entry is marked missing in some rows and otherwise reads once, few, many or a size class.

clone_size: few
j_call: TRBJ1-1
v_call: TRBV2
d_call: .
cdr3_nt: TGTGCCAGCAGTGAAGCCCTAACAGTAATGAACACTGAAGCTTTCTTT
cdr3_aa: CASSEALTVMNTEAFF

clone_size: many
j_call: TRBJ2-7
v_call: TRBV25-1
d_call: .
cdr3_nt: TGTGCCAGCGAGAGCCATTTAGCCTACGAGCAGTACTTC
cdr3_aa: CASESHLAYEQYF

clone_size: .
j_call: TRBJ2-5
v_call: TRBV7-2
d_call: TRBD2
cdr3_nt: TGTGCCAGCAGCCTACAAGGGACTAGCGGATTACGGGAGACCCAGTACTTC
cdr3_aa: CASSLQGTSGLRETQYF

clone_size: .
j_call: TRBJ2-3
v_call: TRBV10-3
d_call: .
cdr3_nt: TGTGCCATCAAAGGGACTAGCACAGATACGCAGTATTTT
cdr3_aa: CAIKGTSTDTQYF

clone_size: .
j_call: TRBJ2-7
v_call: TRBV20-1
d_call: TRBD1
cdr3_nt: TGCAGTGTTGGACAGGGAACCTCCTACGAGCAGTACTTC
cdr3_aa: CSVGQGTSYEQYF

clone_size: few
j_call: TRBJ2-5
v_call: TRBV4-1
d_call: TRBD2
cdr3_nt: TGCGCCAGCAGCCACTTCGGGGGGGGCCTAGAGACCCAGTACTTC
cdr3_aa: CASSHFGGGLETQYF

clone_size: many
j_call: TRBJ1-1
v_call: TRBV12-3/TRBV12-4
d_call: .
cdr3_nt: TGTGCCAGCAGGGGTGCCTCGAACACTGAAGCTTTCTTT
cdr3_aa: CASRGASNTEAFF

clone_size: .
j_call: TRBJ2-3
v_call: TRBV19
d_call: .
cdr3_nt: TGTGCCAGTAGTATGGGACAAGCGTGGGGCACAGATACGCAGTATTTT
cdr3_aa: CASSMGQAWGTDTQYF

clone_size: .
j_call: TRBJ1-6
v_call: TRBV30
d_call: TRBD1
cdr3_nt: TGTGCCTGGAGTCCCCGCCCGGACAGGGGAAATTCACCCCTCCACTTT
cdr3_aa: CAWSPRPDRGNSPLHF

clone_size: .
j_call: TRBJ1-6
v_call: TRBV12-3/TRBV12-4
d_call: TRBD1
cdr3_nt: TGTGCCAGCAGTGGACAGGGTAGGGATTCACCCCTCCACTTT
cdr3_aa: CASSGQGRDSPLHF

clone_size: .
j_call: TRBJ2-4
v_call: TRBV20-1
d_call: .
cdr3_nt: TGCAGTGCTAGGACGGGGGGCCAGGGAAACATTCAGTACTTC
cdr3_aa: CSARTGGQGNIQYF

clone_size: few
j_call: TRBJ2-2
v_call: TRBV29-1
d_call: .
cdr3_nt: TGCAGCGTTGATCTGCCCACCGGGGAGCTGTTTTTT
cdr3_aa: CSVDLPTGELFF

clone_size: .
j_call: TRBJ2-1
v_call: TRBV9
d_call: TRBD2
cdr3_nt: TGTGCCAGCAGCTTGGGACTAGCGGGAGCGTTGGATGGGCAGTTCTTC
cdr3_aa: CASSLGLAGALDGQFF

clone_size: .
j_call: TRBJ2-7
v_call: TRBV7-9
d_call: TRBD2
cdr3_nt: TGTGCCAGCAGCTTAGTGGTAGCGGGGGCCTACGAGCAGTACTTC
cdr3_aa: CASSLVVAGAYEQYF

clone_size: .
j_call: TRBJ2-5
v_call: TRBV24-1
d_call: TRBD1
cdr3_nt: TGTGCCACCAGTGATTCCCGGACAGGGCTGGAGACCCAGTACTTC
cdr3_aa: CATSDSRTGLETQYF

clone_size: .
j_call: TRBJ2-3
v_call: TRBV4-1
d_call: .
cdr3_nt: TGCGCCAGCAGCCAAGATTCAGGGAGGCCGATCACAGATACGCAGTATTTT
cdr3_aa: CASSQDSGRPITDTQYF